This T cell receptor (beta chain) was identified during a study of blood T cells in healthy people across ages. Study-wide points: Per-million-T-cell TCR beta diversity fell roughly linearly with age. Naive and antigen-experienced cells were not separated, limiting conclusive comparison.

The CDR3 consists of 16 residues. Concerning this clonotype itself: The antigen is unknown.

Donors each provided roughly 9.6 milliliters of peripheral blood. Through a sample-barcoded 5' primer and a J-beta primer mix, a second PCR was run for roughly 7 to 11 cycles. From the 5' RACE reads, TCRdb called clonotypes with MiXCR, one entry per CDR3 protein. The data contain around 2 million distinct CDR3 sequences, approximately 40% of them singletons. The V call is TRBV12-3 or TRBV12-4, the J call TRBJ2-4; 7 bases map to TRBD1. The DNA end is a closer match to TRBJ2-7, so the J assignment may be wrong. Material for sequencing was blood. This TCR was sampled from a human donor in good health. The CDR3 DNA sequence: TGTGCCAGCAGTTTCGTCGGGACAGCCTTAATCAACGAGCAGTACTTC. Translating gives CASSFVGTALINEQYF.